The clone carrying this T cell receptor (beta chain) occurred many times. Building the TCR beta libraries relied on iRepertoire HTBI primers, and CDR3 regions underwent Arm-PCR. TCRdb itself ran the multiplex PCR reads through MiXCR, one entry per CDR3 protein. Of about 660,000 distinct CDR3 sequences listed, roughly 30% are singletons. This entry comes from a study of regulatory T cells in long-lasting Graves disease. Time point specified: persistent/refractory GD, antithyroid drugs over 5 years with positive TRAb. The TCR library used RNA extracted from PBMCs. Trimming took 2 bases from V and 3 from J, leaving 10 bases between them. Germline assignment: CDR1 MNHEY and CDR2 SVGAGI. The CDR3 covers 14 residues.

V gene TRBV6-5 combines with J gene TRBJ1-2; the D is unclear. The TCR comes from a female donor with Graves disease. Source: peripheral blood mononuclear cells (PBMCs), taken when the disease was refractory, from a patient treated with antithyroid drugs. This CDR3 reads CASSYGPTDYGYTF. DNA for the CDR3: TGTGCCAGCAGTTACGGACCGACGGACTATGGCTACACCTTC.